The sequence of this T cell receptor (beta chain) was determined in a study of blood T cells in healthy people across ages (dated by TCRdb to 2015 to 2017). A note on the overall study: Template switching captured roughly one uniquely barcoded TCR beta cDNA molecule per two T cells in model experiments. Age-related changes in TCR beta repertoire diversity were measured in the study by deep sequencing normalized with unique cDNA molecular identifiers. Four age groups were formed from the donors: young (average roughly 15 years), middle-aged (just under 40), aged (about 62) and long-lived (82). To avoid experimental bias, donors of different ages were spread randomly across the sequencing lanes. For two donors (one aged 18 to 29 and one aged 80 or older), the study analyzed two additional independent replicas of 1 million unique cDNA reads from the same blood draw.

V lost 9 bases and J lost 0 bases, and the count of bases not matched to a germline gene is 5. CDR1 is given as ENHRY and CDR2 as SYGVKD, both from the germline V gene. The CDR3 holds 15 amino acids from the cysteine to the phenylalanine. Left in the record is the CDR3 DNA by itself, 45 bases read in frame from the first base. Remarks on this clonotype: The target of this receptor is not known. Base-call qualities are not available, and no considerably larger clone is one nucleotide away.

Donors were under 40 systemically healthy Caucasian individuals from Russia aged about 6 to 100 years. About 10 milliliters of peripheral blood were drawn from each donor into EDTA-treated Vacutainer tubes. Ficoll-Paque density-gradient centrifugation was used to isolate PBMCs, with at least 6 million per sample. Total RNA, at least 5 micrograms per sample, was extracted from PBMCs with Trizol reagent. For every donor, an aliquot of PBMCs went through flow cytometry to measure the percentages of naive CD45RAhigh/CD27high T cells. Preparation of the library involved 5' RACE. The sequencer listed for this sample is Illumina HiSeq 2500. The second PCR ran for about 6 to 11 cycles and used a J-beta primer mix along with a sample-barcoded 5' primer. Each TCR beta cDNA molecule received a unique molecular identifier from a template-switch 5' adaptor carrying 12 random nucleotides. Each sample yielded at least 2.5 million CDR3-containing paired-end reads. All of the RNA was converted into first-strand cDNA using the Mint cDNA synthesis kit, with a TRBC-specific oligonucleotide serving as the primer. Following uracil-DNA glycosylase treatment, a first 18-cycle PCR with universal primers M1SS and BC2_uni_R was performed on all cDNA. The authors' pipeline ran thus. Normalization of each sample was performed by random selection of 1 million high-quality reads, each carrying a distinct molecular identifier. Instead of being binned into consensus sequences, reads with shared molecular identifiers were discarded. CDR3 identification, clonotype clustering and error correction used MiTCR with a Q25 quality threshold and the strictest error-elimination algorithm. A nonparametric unseen species model with Euler transformation was used to estimate lower-bound total TCR beta diversity. TCRdb's own reprocessing of the public reads used fastp at Q25 and MiXCR and kept productive beta chains. Rows matching on CDR3 protein sequence are summarized as one entry with the most common DNA and genes. TCRdb's processing, not the authors' own work, is the source of the V and J calls. The sample table records 650,000 to 1,000,000 distinct CDR3 sequences; about 46% of these occur just once. The top ten constitute 15% to 20% of the sample.

General findings and caveats noted by the study authors: Compared with the aged group, the long-lived group had more naive CD4+ T cells, fewer expanded clones and increased TCR diversity, a pattern suggesting age selection. The percentage of naive T cells measured by flow cytometry correlated strongly with observed TCR beta diversity. Conclusive comparison of naive and antigen-experienced compartments was prevented by the profiling of bulk unsorted PBMCs. As age increased, observed TCR beta diversity per million T cells dropped in a roughly linear way, and a significant reduction was already evident by age 40. The CMV infection status of donors was not known, potentially confounding age-related changes in expanded clonotypes. Estimates of total diversity from one million sequenced T cells were regarded as lower bounds and underestimates.

The rearranged segments are TRBV10-3 and TRBJ2-6; TRBD1 lines up with 7 middle nucleotides. Sequencing was performed on blood. The sequence was obtained from a man older than 75 in good health. The CDR3 is CAISRQGSGANVLTF. The nucleotides read TGTGCCATTTCCCGACAGGGCTCTGGGGCCAACGTCCTGACTTTC.